Below are 10 T cell receptor beta chains sequenced from a single sample in a study of chemoradiotherapy in HPV16-positive cancers. Clones were read by immunoSEQ multiplex PCR, and TCRdb kept only the in-frame ones, dropping some. The table shows about 29,000 clones, with roughly nine tenths occurring only once. The material was blood, obtained from a patient who underwent chemoradiotherapy. These receptors originate from a human donor with HPV-associated anogenital cancer.

The V call is TRBV7-9, the J call TRBJ2-1; no clear D gene. In germline, CDR1 is SEHNR, CDR2 FQNEAQ (reference sequence). V lost 5 bases to trimming and J lost 10 bases, with 15 bases between them. The CDR3 totals 13 residues. The CDR3 reads CASSPSLEWEQFF. The CDR3, as DNA: TGTGCCAGCAGCCCGAGCCTCGAGTGGGAGCAGTTCTTC.

The J gene is TRBJ2-3, the V gene TRBV5-1; no definite D call. Germline CDR1 and CDR2: SGHRS and YFSETQ. The V end lost 5 bases, the J end lost 6 bases, and 13 bases lay between the germline ends. The CDR3 is 13 residues long. CDR3: CASRRPMGDTQYF. DNA for the CDR3: TGCGCCAGCAGACGTCCTATGGGGGATACGCAGTATTTT.

V is TRBV15 and J is TRBJ2-3; TRBD2 matches 8 bases. With 3 bases clipped from V and 4 bases from J, the junction kept 9 bases outside the gene matches. Germline assignment: CDR1 LNHNV and CDR2 YYDKDF (reference sequence). There are 16 residues in the CDR3. In DNA form, the CDR3 reads TGTGCCACCAGCAGTTCCAGTTCGGGGGGGGCAGATACGCAGTATTTT. It yields the protein CATSSSSSGGADTQYF.

This CDR3 reads CASSLGGNEQFF. For the CDR3, the DNA is TGTGCCAGCAGCTTGGGGGGAAATGAGCAGTTCTTC. The genes are TRBV5-4 and TRBJ2-1; the D is unclear. Germline CDR1 reads SGHNT; CDR2 reads YYREEE (reference sequence). CDR3 length: 12 residues. V was clipped by 0 bases and J by 7 bases, with 5 bases between them.

The chain recombines TRBV27 with TRBJ1-2; the D gene is possibly TRBD1 (5 bases). The CDR3 has 14 amino acids. Germline values: CDR1 MNHEY, CDR2 SMNVEV (reference sequence). V gave up 2 bases and J gave up 2 bases, with 9 bases separating them. CDR3 DNA sequence: TGTGCCAGCAGTTTAGGGGGGGGAAACTATGGCTACACCTTC. Translated: CASSLGGGNYGYTF.

The rearrangement links TRBV9 to TRBJ2-7, with D possibly being TRBD1 (6 bases). The CDR3 covers 17 residues. Germline values: CDR1 SGDLS, CDR2 YYNGEE. The V end was cut by 4 bases, the J end by 2 bases, with 22 bases between. The CDR3 protein is CASSPYPAGTFAYEQYF. The CDR3 coding sequence is TGTGCCAGCAGCCCCTACCCCGCCGGGACATTTGCCTACGAGCAGTACTTC.

The chain uses TRBV27 and TRBJ2-3; D is uncertain. The CDR3 has 14 amino acids. V lost 3 bases to trimming and J lost 4 bases, with 11 bases between them. Germline CDR1 MNHEY, CDR2 SMNVEV (reference sequence). The CDR3 is CASSLSRHPDTQYF. The CDR3 bases are TGTGCCAGCAGTTTGTCGAGACACCCAGATACGCAGTATTTT.

The chain is built from TRBV5-1 and TRBJ2-5; 10 nucleotides agree with TRBD2. The CDR3 contains 17 residues. Germline-derived CDR1 and CDR2 are SGHRS and YFSETQ. Unmatched junction bases numbered 9, after V lost 4 bases and J lost 0 bases. CDR3 loop: CASSPDLTSGYQETQYF. CDR3 sequence (DNA): TGCGCCAGCAGCCCGGATTTGACTAGCGGGTACCAAGAGACCCAGTACTTC. The variable domain in full, with the rest retrieved from reference TRBV5-1 and TRBJ2-5, is KAGVTQTPRYLIKTRGQQVTLSCSPISGHRSVSWYQQTPGQGLQFLFEYFSETQRNKGNFPGRFSGRQFSNSRSEMNVSTLELGDSALYLCASSPDLTSGYQETQYFGPGTRLLVL.

The rearrangement uses TRBV19 and TRBJ2-2; weak D call: TRBD2 (7 bases). This CDR3 region has 15 residues. V was trimmed by 4 bases and J by 1 base, leaving 10 bases between them. Germline V gene sequence: CDR1 LNHDA, CDR2 SQIVND (reference sequence). The CDR3 spells CASSRGGRNTGELFF. CDR3 sequence (DNA): TGTGCCAGTAGTAGGGGGGGGCGGAACACCGGGGAGCTGTTTTTT.

The V call is TRBV28, the J call TRBJ1-1, with 9 bases fitting TRBD1. Germline loops: CDR1 MDHEN, CDR2 SYDVKM. Losses at the gene ends were 7 bases for V and 0 bases for J; bases not matched to a gene: 9. This CDR3 is 16 amino acids long. The CDR3 DNA reads as TGTGCCAGCACCCTACCACAGGGGGCCATGAACACTGAAGCTTTCTTT. Encoded protein: CASTLPQGAMNTEAFF.